The 30 T cell receptor beta chains given below trace back to one sample, sequenced in a study of vaccination effects on CD4 cells after COVID-19. These receptors have no identified antigens. Isolating CD4+ T cells followed less than 11 days of culture. Participants got two doses of BNT162b2 or mRNA-1273 vaccine. Measured with immunoSEQ multiplex PCR; TCRdb has only the in-frame clones, and not every one. Of tens of thousands of clones in the sample, less than 75% were seen once. The sample here was CD4+ T cells from PBMCs cultured without peptide, taken after COVID-19 vaccination. The receptors stem from a human donor who received a COVID-19 vaccine.

This clone was recorded a few times. The rearrangement joins TRBV6-2 or TRBV6-3 to TRBJ1-4; D is unclear. The V gene's germline CDR1 is MNHEY and CDR2 SVGEGT. This CDR3 comprises 17 residues. Between the trimmed V and J ends, which lost 2 bases and 6 bases, there was a span of 19 bases. CDR3 DNA sequence: TGTGCCAGCAGTTACGTCCCGACCCGGCCGAGAGATGAAAAACTGTTTTTT. It encodes CASSYVPTRPRDEKLFF.

V gene TRBV6-6 combines with J gene TRBJ2-1; 8 bases are a match to TRBD2. CDR3 length: 15 amino acids. J was trimmed by 0 bases and V by 6 bases; bases with no gene match: 4. Germline V gene lookup returns CDR1 MNHNY and CDR2 SVGAGI (reference sequence). CDR3 amino acids: CASRPGTSSYNEQFF. The CDR3 DNA is TGTGCCAGCAGACCTGGGACTAGCTCCTACAATGAGCAGTTCTTC.

The chain has TRBV2 and TRBJ2-2; D uncertain. Trimming removed 7 bases from V and 5 bases from J, with 17 bases in between. This CDR3 is 15 amino acids long. Germline lookup yields CDR1 SNHLY and CDR2 FYNNEI. CDR3 in amino acids: CASTLAAAFTGELFF. As DNA, the CDR3 is TGTGCCAGCACCTTGGCCGCGGCGTTTACCGGGGAGCTGTTTTTT.

V is TRBV6-2 or TRBV6-3 and J is TRBJ1-1; 8 positions agree with TRBD1. The germline CDR1 and CDR2 sequences are MNHEY and SVGEGT. This CDR3 has 15 residues. With V trimmed by 6 bases and J by 7 bases, 13 bases remained unmatched. The CDR3 region is CASSSPGQGENEAFF. DNA for the CDR3: TGTGCCAGCAGCTCCCCCGGACAGGGCGAGAATGAAGCTTTCTTT.

The chain uses TRBV5-4 and TRBJ1-1; no clear D. V was trimmed by 4 bases and J by 6 bases, leaving 16 bases between them. This CDR3 spans 14 amino acids. Germline V CDR1 and CDR2: SGHNT, YYREEE (reference sequence). In DNA form, the CDR3 reads TGTGCCAGCAGCCTCCAAACTGGGTATCCTGAAGCTTTCTTT. Its protein product is CASSLQTGYPEAFF.

The gene calls are TRBV2 and TRBJ1-1; D is possibly TRBD1 (6 bases). The CDR3 runs to 13 residues. The germline V and J ends were trimmed by 6 bases and 1 base, with 9 bases remaining between them. CDR1 and CDR2 from the germline V gene are SNHLY and FYNNEI. CDR3 region: CASREQGNTEAFF. CDR3 in DNA: TGTGCCAGCAGAGAACAGGGGAACACTGAAGCTTTCTTT. The full variable domain, with the rest looked up from reference TRBV2 and TRBJ1-1, is EPEVTQTPSHQVTQMGQEVILRCVPISNHLYFYWYRQILGQKVEFLVSFYNNEISEKSEIFDDQFSVERPDGSNFTLKIRSTKLEDSAMYFCASREQGNTEAFFGQGTRLTVV.

The chain links TRBV9 to TRBJ1-6; tentative D call: TRBD1 (5 bases). Germline V gene data show CDR1 as SGDLS and CDR2 as YYNGEE. The ends were cut back, 7 bases at V and 4 bases at J, with 15 bases in the middle. The CDR3 length is 15 residues. Written as DNA, the CDR3 is TGTGCCAGCGGGCCTGGGGCAGCTTATAATTCACCCCTCCACTTT. Its protein is CASGPGAAYNSPLHF.

The rearrangement uses TRBV19 and TRBJ2-2; D possibly uses TRBD1 or TRBD2 (5 bases each). Deletions cut 3 bases from V and 4 bases from J, with 12 bases between. Germline CDR1 is LNHDA and CDR2 is SQIVND (reference sequence). This CDR3 spans 15 amino acids. The CDR3 DNA is TGTGCCAGTAGTATCAACCCCGGGGCCACCGGGGAGCTGTTTTTT. As protein: CASSINPGATGELFF.

The chain employs TRBV2 and TRBJ1-2; D may be TRBD1 (5 bases). Trimming shortened V by 3 bases and J by 7 bases, and 18 bases separated the two germline ends. The CDR3 totals 15 residues. Germline V gene sequence: CDR1 SNHLY, CDR2 FYNNEI. This CDR3 is CASSDGAGVTGGYTF. Written as DNA, the CDR3 is TGTGCCAGCAGTGACGGGGCGGGGGTTACTGGTGGCTACACCTTC.

The rearrangement links TRBV6-1 to TRBJ1-5; 8 bases fit TRBD1. The CDR3 is made up of 15 amino acids. CDR1 MNHNS and CDR2 SASEGT come from the germline V gene. V lost 3 bases and J lost 4; bases outside the gene matches: 5. CDR3 in amino acids: CASSEGQVENQPQHF. The CDR3 DNA is TGTGCCAGCAGTGAGGGACAGGTAGAGAATCAGCCCCAGCATTTT.

The chain is built from TRBV28 and TRBJ2-5; TRBD2 matches at 8 bases. Losses at the gene ends were 6 bases for V and 5 bases for J; bases not matched to a gene: 2. The germline V gene encodes CDR1 MDHEN and CDR2 SYDVKM. This CDR3 contains 12 residues. CDR3 region: CASRTGGETQYF. CDR3 sequence (DNA): TGTGCCAGCAGGACGGGGGGGGAGACCCAGTACTTC.

The CDR3 DNA is TGCGCCAGCAGCCAAGACAATGTTAGGGTCCTGAAATACAATGAGCAGTTCTTC. Translation gives CASSQDNVRVLKYNEQFF. V usage is TRBV4-1 and J usage is TRBJ2-1; no firm D call. Between the trimmed V and J ends, which lost 0 bases and 4 bases, there was a span of 19 bases. This CDR3 has 18 residues. Germline V lookup: CDR1 MGHRA, CDR2 YSYEKL.

This clone was detected a few times. The chain carries TRBV5-5 and TRBJ2-5; possibly TRBD1 for D (6 bases). The CDR3 runs to 14 residues. With 3 bases removed from V and 4 bases from J, the gap between germline ends came to 13 bases. CDR1 is SGHKS, CDR2 YYEKEE, per germline (reference sequence). CDR3 nucleotide sequence: TGTGCCAGCAGCTCAACAGGGAAAGTAGAGACCCAGTACTTC. Translated: CASSSTGKVETQYF.

The genes are TRBV6-4 and TRBJ1-1; no reliable D call. Trimming left V 5 bases short and J 0 bases short, with 7 bases between. Germline CDR1 MRHNA, CDR2 SNTAGT. CDR3 length equals 13 residues. CDR3 protein: CASSQRMNTEAFF. In nucleotides, the CDR3 is TGTGCCAGCAGTCAAAGGATGAACACTGAAGCTTTCTTT.

There are a few counts of this clone. The V gene is TRBV6-5, the J gene TRBJ2-7; D is possibly TRBD1 or TRBD2 (5 bases each). Trimming took 2 bases from V and 6 from J, leaving 8 bases between them. This CDR3 contains 12 residues. The germline gives CDR1 MNHEY, CDR2 SVGAGI. Here the CDR3 DNA reads TGTGCCAGCAGTTACGAGGGGCTCGAGCAGTACGTC. Residues: CASSYEGLEQYV.

The chain combines TRBV5-8 with TRBJ1-5, with 10 bases that match TRBD1. After removal of 5 bases from V and 7 bases from J, the junction contained 9 bases not matched to a gene. The CDR3 is 15 amino acids. Germline-derived CDR1 and CDR2 are SGHTS and YDEGEE. The CDR3 DNA is TGTGCCAGCAGGCAAGGACAGGGGGTTCACCAGCCCCAGCATTTT. Translated, it gives CASRQGQGVHQPQHF.

As DNA, the CDR3 is TGTGCCAGCAGTACGTCCCCCGCTGGAGTGGGGGGCTACACCTTC. Protein: CASSTSPAGVGGYTF. The V gene is TRBV6-4, the J gene TRBJ1-2; D gene ambiguous. This CDR3 comprises 15 residues. Germline CDR1 is MRHNA and CDR2 is SNTAGT. The V end lost 5 bases, the J end lost 8 bases, and 21 bases lay between the germline ends.

The rearrangement joins TRBV19 to TRBJ2-5; tentative D call: TRBD1 (6 bases). Germline CDR1 is LNHDA and CDR2 is SQIVND (reference sequence). The CDR3 has 16 residues. Trimming removed 5 bases from V and 1 base from J, with 17 bases in between. The CDR3 DNA reads TGTGCCAGTAGTGGGAAGACAGGCCCCTTCCAAGAGACCCAGTACTTC. As protein: CASSGKTGPFQETQYF.

V is TRBV6-5 and J is TRBJ1-3, with TRBD1 as a possible D gene (5 bases). This CDR3 comprises 15 residues. Trimming shortened V by 6 bases and J by 0 bases, and 12 bases separated the two germline ends. CDR1 is MNHEY and CDR2 is SVGAGI in the germline V gene. The CDR3 DNA is TGTGCCAGCAGAAGGGACTCATACTCTGGAAACACCATATATTTT. Translation: CASRRDSYSGNTIYF.

This clone was counted only a few times. The chain has TRBV28 and TRBJ1-5, with D possibly TRBD1 on 6 matching bases. The V gene lost 2 bases and the J gene lost 7 bases, with 18 bases spanning the gap. The CDR3 loop spans 16 amino acids. The V gene's germline CDR1 is MDHEN and CDR2 SYDVKM. CDR3 bases: TGTGCCAGCAGTTTAAGCTACAGGGTCAGGGGCCAGCCCCAGCATTTT. Translated: CASSLSYRVRGQPQHF.

This clone was seen once. The chain is built from TRBV2 and TRBJ1-6; 9 bases align to TRBD1. CDR3 length equals 14 residues. Germline CDR1 is SNHLY and CDR2 is FYNNEI. Germline trimming cut 5 bases from V and 7 bases from J; bases unmatched to any gene: 3. The CDR3 spells CASSTGGANSPLHF. DNA for the CDR3: TGTGCCAGCAGTACAGGGGGCGCGAATTCACCCCTCCACTTT. The whole variable domain, remainder taken from reference TRBV2 and TRBJ1-6, is EPEVTQTPSHQVTQMGQEVILRCVPISNHLYFYWYRQILGQKVEFLVSFYNNEISEKSEIFDDQFSVERPDGSNFTLKIRSTKLEDSAMYFCASSTGGANSPLHFGNGTRLTVT.

V usage is TRBV28 and J usage is TRBJ2-5; 9 bases agree with TRBD1. Germline loops: CDR1 MDHEN, CDR2 SYDVKM. J was trimmed by 6 bases and V by 5 bases; bases with no gene match: 10. The CDR3 totals 15 residues. DNA of the CDR3: TGTGCCAGCAGTAGGCGGGACAGGGTCGTGAAGACCCAGTACTTC. This encodes CASSRRDRVVKTQYF.

In this sample, this clone turned up a few times. The chain links TRBV7-3 to TRBJ2-1, with TRBD2 as a possible D gene (5 bases). Germline V gene data show CDR1 as SGHTA and CDR2 as FQGTGA. The V gene lost 2 bases and the J gene lost 8 bases, with 10 bases spanning the gap. The CDR3 runs to 13 residues. The CDR3 nucleotides read TGTGCCAGCAGCTTAGGACTGGCGGATGAGCAGTTCTTC. This codes for CASSLGLADEQFF.

The chain is built from TRBV5-1 and TRBJ1-2, with D unresolved. The CDR3 is 13 amino acids. V was trimmed by 6 bases and J by 3 bases, leaving 12 bases between them. CDR1 and CDR2 (germline): SGHRS, YFSETQ. The CDR3 loop is CASTDDIDYGYTF. CDR3 DNA: TGCGCCAGCACCGATGACATAGACTATGGCTACACCTTC.

The rearrangement links TRBV7-8 to TRBJ2-3; the match to TRBD2 covers 11 bases. CDR3 length: 14 residues. V lost 3 bases and J lost 5; bases outside the gene matches: 1. Germline CDR1 and CDR2: SGHVS and FQNEAQ. The chain's CDR3 is CASSLGTSGDTQYF. CDR3 DNA: TGTGCCAGCAGCTTGGGGACTAGCGGAGATACGCAGTATTTT. Drawing the rest from reference TRBV7-8 and TRBJ2-3, the complete variable domain is GAGVSQSPRYKVAKRGQDVALRCDPISGHVSLFWYQQALGQGPEFLTYFQNEAQLDKSGLPSDRFFAERPEGSVSTLKIQRTQQEDSAVYLCASSLGTSGDTQYFGPGTRLTVL.

This chain uses TRBV6-6 with TRBJ1-3, with a weak D call TRBD1 (5 bases). Looked up from germline, CDR1 is MNHNY and CDR2 is SVGAGI (reference sequence). Trimming left V 2 bases short and J 3 bases short, with 8 bases between. The CDR3 runs 14 residues. The CDR3, as DNA: TGTGCCAGCAGTTACGACAGCCTTGGAAACACCATATATTTT. It yields the protein CASSYDSLGNTIYF.

The chain links TRBV7-9 to TRBJ2-1, with D tentatively TRBD1 (6 bases). The CDR3 spans 17 residues. Trimming shortened V by 5 bases and J by 0 bases, and 17 bases separated the two germline ends. Looked up from germline, CDR1 is SEHNR and CDR2 is FQNEAQ (reference sequence). In DNA form, the CDR3 reads TGTGCCAGCAGCCCCCCCCCGCAGGGGTACTCCTACAATGAGCAGTTCTTC. Its translation is CASSPPPQGYSYNEQFF.

The chain uses TRBV28 and TRBJ1-2; 8 bases line up with TRBD1. The ends lost 7 bases at V and 5 bases at J; junction bases unmatched: 9. This CDR3 contains 14 residues. Germline V CDR1 and CDR2: MDHEN, SYDVKM. CDR3: CASTFGTGGYGYTF. The CDR3 DNA reads TGTGCCAGCACCTTTGGAACAGGGGGTTATGGCTACACCTTC.

In nucleotides, the CDR3 is TGCGCCAGCAGCCTTAACTCGCCGGACTATACGCAGTATTTT. Residues: CASSLNSPDYTQYF. The chain uses TRBV5-1 and TRBJ2-3; TRBD2 might be the D (5 bases). Germline loops: CDR1 SGHRS, CDR2 YFSETQ. The CDR3 contains 14 residues. Trimming left V 4 bases short and J 7 bases short, with 16 bases between.

This clone came up a few times. The chain combines TRBV2 with TRBJ2-5; D is uncertain. Germline CDR1 is SNHLY and CDR2 is FYNNEI. The CDR3 totals 15 residues. V was trimmed by 4 bases and J by 7 bases, leaving 19 bases between them. This CDR3 reads CASSGPGLTLGTQYF. CDR3 nucleotide sequence: TGTGCCAGCAGTGGCCCCGGCCTGACCCTGGGGACCCAGTACTTC.